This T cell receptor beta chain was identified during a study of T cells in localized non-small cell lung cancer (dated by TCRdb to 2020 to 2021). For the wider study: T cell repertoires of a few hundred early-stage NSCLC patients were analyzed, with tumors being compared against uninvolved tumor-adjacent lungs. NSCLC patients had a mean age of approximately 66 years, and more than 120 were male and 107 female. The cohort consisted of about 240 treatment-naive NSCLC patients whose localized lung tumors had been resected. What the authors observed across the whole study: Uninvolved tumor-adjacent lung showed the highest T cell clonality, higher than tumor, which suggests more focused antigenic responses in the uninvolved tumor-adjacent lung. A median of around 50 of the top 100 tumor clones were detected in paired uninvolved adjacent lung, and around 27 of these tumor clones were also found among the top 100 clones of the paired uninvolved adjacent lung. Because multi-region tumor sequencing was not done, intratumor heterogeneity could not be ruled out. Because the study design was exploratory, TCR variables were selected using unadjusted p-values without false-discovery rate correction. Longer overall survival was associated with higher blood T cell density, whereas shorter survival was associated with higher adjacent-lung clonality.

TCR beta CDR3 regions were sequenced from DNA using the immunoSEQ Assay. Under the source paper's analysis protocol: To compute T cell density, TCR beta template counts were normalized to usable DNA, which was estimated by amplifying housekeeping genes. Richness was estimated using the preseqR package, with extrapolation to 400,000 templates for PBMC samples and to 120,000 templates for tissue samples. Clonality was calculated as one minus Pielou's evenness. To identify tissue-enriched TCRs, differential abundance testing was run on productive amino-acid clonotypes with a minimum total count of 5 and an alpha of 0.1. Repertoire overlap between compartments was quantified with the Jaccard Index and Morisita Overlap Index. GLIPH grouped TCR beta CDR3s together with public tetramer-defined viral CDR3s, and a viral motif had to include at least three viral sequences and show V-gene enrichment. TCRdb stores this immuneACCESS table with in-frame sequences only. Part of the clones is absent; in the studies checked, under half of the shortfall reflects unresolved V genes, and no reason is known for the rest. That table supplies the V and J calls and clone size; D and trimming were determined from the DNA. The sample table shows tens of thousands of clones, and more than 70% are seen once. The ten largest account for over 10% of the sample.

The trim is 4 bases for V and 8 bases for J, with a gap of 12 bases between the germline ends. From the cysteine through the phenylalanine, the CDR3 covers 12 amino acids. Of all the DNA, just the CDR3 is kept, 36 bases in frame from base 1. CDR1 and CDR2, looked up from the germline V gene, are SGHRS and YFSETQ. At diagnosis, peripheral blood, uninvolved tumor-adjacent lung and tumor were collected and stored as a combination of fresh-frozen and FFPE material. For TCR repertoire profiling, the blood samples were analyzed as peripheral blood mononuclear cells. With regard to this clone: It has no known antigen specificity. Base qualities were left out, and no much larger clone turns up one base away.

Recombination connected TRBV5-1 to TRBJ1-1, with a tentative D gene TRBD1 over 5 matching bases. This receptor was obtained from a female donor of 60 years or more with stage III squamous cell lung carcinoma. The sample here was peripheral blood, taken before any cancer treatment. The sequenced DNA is TGCGCCAGCAGCGGGGACGCGCTGGAAGCTTTCTTT. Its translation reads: CASSGDALEAFF.